A selection of T cell receptor beta chains follows, all from one sample in a study of Graves' ophthalmopathy and Graves' hyperthyroidism. MiXCR was run by TCRdb on the multiplex PCR reads, yielding one entry per CDR3 protein. The data show about 620,000 distinct CDR3 sequences, roughly 20% seen once. Sequencing used peripheral blood. These receptors were taken from a woman aged 18-29 years with stable Graves' hyperthyroidism. Some clones in this sample may be carry-over from other donors' samples. Both conserved end residues are part of each CDR3. The D gene is left open where the match is weak. Rows may omit the clone size; those that give it use once, few, many or a size class.

D: TRBD1
J: TRBJ1-5
V: TRBV24-1
size: many
CDR3: CATSGTGGSNQPQHF
DNA: TGTGCCACCAGCGGGACAGGGGGAAGCAATCAGCCCCAGCATTTT

D: NA
J: TRBJ1-1
V: TRBV4-2
size: NA
CDR3: CASSQVGAESFF
DNA: TGTGCCAGCAGCCAAGTAGGGGCTGAATCTTTCTTT

D: NA
J: TRBJ2-7
V: TRBV18
size: NA
CDR3: CASSPPVGEQYF
DNA: TGTGCCAGCTCACCGCCAGTTGGCGAGCAGTACTTC

D: TRBD2
J: TRBJ2-2
V: TRBV20-1
size: few
CDR3: CSARGGSGGASNTGELFF
DNA: TGCAGTGCTAGAGGGGGTAGCGGGGGGGCATCGAACACCGGGGAGCTGTTTTTT

D: NA
J: TRBJ2-5
V: TRBV29-1
size: many
CDR3: CSVSPLTSREETQYF
DNA: TGCAGCGTTAGCCCATTGACCTCCAGGGAAGAGACCCAGTACTTC

D: NA
J: TRBJ2-5
V: TRBV28
size: NA
CDR3: CASSLIHRGEQETQYF
DNA: TGTGCCAGCAGCCTTATTCACCGGGGAGAGCAAGAGACCCAGTACTTC

D: NA
J: TRBJ2-2
V: TRBV27
size: many
CDR3: CASSFVPRRTGELFF
DNA: TGTGCCAGCAGTTTTGTCCCGAGGCGCACCGGGGAGCTGTTTTTT

D: NA
J: TRBJ2-2
V: TRBV6-1
size: NA
CDR3: CASSVPGGELTGELFF
DNA: TGTGCCAGCAGTGTCCCGGGTGGGGAATTGACCGGGGAGCTGTTTTTT

D: TRBD1
J: TRBJ1-5
V: TRBV27
size: many
CDR3: CASSLNRGANQPQHF
DNA: TGTGCCAGCAGTCTGAACAGGGGGGCTAATCAGCCCCAGCATTTT

D: NA
J: TRBJ1-1
V: TRBV19
size: many
CDR3: CASRTGYTEAFF
DNA: TGTGCCAGTAGGACAGGTTACACTGAAGCTTTCTTT

D: NA
J: TRBJ1-1
V: TRBV11-1
size: many
CDR3: CASSETRRDTEAFF
DNA: TGTGCCAGCAGCGAGACAAGGCGGGACACTGAAGCTTTCTTT

D: NA
J: TRBJ1-1
V: TRBV5-1
size: many
CDR3: CASRTSNTEAFF
DNA: TGCGCCAGCAGAACAAGCAACACTGAAGCTTTCTTT

D: NA
J: TRBJ1-5
V: TRBV20-1
size: many
CDR3: CSALLTGNQPQHF
DNA: TGCAGTGCTCTTTTGACTGGCAATCAGCCCCAGCATTTT

D: NA
J: TRBJ1-2
V: TRBV12-3/TRBV12-4
size: few
CDR3: CASSFTGVNYGYTF
DNA: TGTGCCAGCAGTTTTACAGGCGTTAACTATGGCTACACCTTC

D: NA
J: TRBJ2-7
V: TRBV7-9
size: many
CDR3: CASSSYRDGEQYF
DNA: TGTGCCAGCAGCTCCTACAGGGATGGCGAGCAGTACTTC

D: NA
J: TRBJ1-3
V: TRBV11-2
size: many
CDR3: CASSLLVSRVRGNTIYF
DNA: TGTGCCAGCAGCTTGTTGGTCTCCCGGGTGAGGGGAAACACCATATATTTT

D: NA
J: TRBJ2-7
V: TRBV28
size: many
CDR3: CASSLVLGAYEQYF
DNA: TGTGCCAGCAGTTTGGTGCTGGGTGCCTACGAGCAGTACTTC

D: NA
J: TRBJ2-7
V: TRBV15
size: many
CDR3: CATSWRQADSYEQYF
DNA: TGTGCCACCAGCTGGCGACAGGCCGACTCCTACGAGCAGTACTTC

D: NA
J: TRBJ1-1
V: TRBV6-5
size: few
CDR3: CASSYGNTEACF
DNA: TGTGCCAGCAGTTACGGAAACACTGAAGCTTGCTTT

D: NA
J: TRBJ1-1
V: TRBV18
size: NA
CDR3: CASSPGGLVTEAFF
DNA: TGTGCCAGCTCACCCGGCGGGCTTGTCACTGAAGCTTTCTTT

D: NA
J: TRBJ1-1
V: TRBV12-3/TRBV12-4
size: NA
CDR3: CASRRTQTEAFF
DNA: TGTGCCAGCAGGAGGACCCAAACTGAAGCTTTCTTT

D: TRBD1
J: TRBJ1-2
V: TRBV20-1
size: many
CDR3: CSAKTGIHYGYTF
DNA: TGCAGTGCAAAGACAGGGATTCACTATGGCTACACCTTC

D: TRBD1
J: TRBJ1-2
V: TRBV4-1
size: many
CDR3: CASSQVLSGGGYGYTF
DNA: TGCGCCAGCAGCCAAGTACTTTCAGGGGGAGGCTATGGCTACACCTTC

D: TRBD1
J: TRBJ2-7
V: TRBV20-1
size: few
CDR3: CSARVQGGSYEQYF
DNA: TGCAGTGCTAGAGTACAGGGGGGCTCCTACGAGCAGTACTTC

D: NA
J: TRBJ1-1
V: TRBV20-1
size: NA
CDR3: CSALQGITEAFF
DNA: TGCAGTGCTTTACAGGGCATCACTGAAGCTTTCTTT